This TCR beta chain comes out of a study of vaccination and CD4 T cells after COVID-19. The overall study: Post-vaccine sampling followed dose two by a median about 72 days (range 14 to 241).

Points on this clonotype: What it binds is unknown.

Treatment specified: roughly 11-day PBMC culture with coronavirus spike peptide pools or control peptides (ViraFEST assay). V lost 8 bases to trimming and J lost 7 bases, with 15 bases between them. This CDR3 is 11 amino acids long. Germline V lookup: CDR1 DFQATT, CDR2 SNEGSKA (reference sequence). Cultured CD4+ T cells had their DNA profiled by the Oncomine TCR Beta short-read assay. MiXCR, run by TCRdb on the PCR reads, gives a single entry per CDR3 protein. The sample holds under 15,000 distinct CDR3 sequences, less than 80% seen once. Material for sequencing was CD4+ T cells from blood, cultured in vitro. This clonotype was obtained from a human donor who had recovered from COVID-19. The chain links TRBV20-1 to TRBJ2-7; D perhaps matches TRBD1 (7 bases). CDR3 sequence reads: CSYRGRGEQYF. The CDR3 DNA sequence: TGCAGTTACAGGGGCCGGGGGGAGCAGTACTTC.